This entry describes one T cell receptor beta chain. The antigen it binds to is not known. No qualities accompany the bases; no much larger clone lies one base away. The cohort was made up of about 670 healthy bone marrow donors. Cohort members were all nominally healthy when sampled, although unrecorded immune exposures were likely present. The donor tested CMV seropositive, placing the donor among the approximately 290 seropositive members of the cohort. A peripheral blood sample was provided by each donor, and peripheral blood mononuclear cells were used for TCR beta sequencing. The Qiagen DNeasy Blood Extraction Kit was used to extract genomic DNA from the blood cell samples. The data originate from a study of cytomegalovirus exposure and HLA in healthy donors (dated by TCRdb to about 2017). The study in broad terms: An earlier analysis of some 550 of the donors reported approximately 300 Gb of sequence data and 120 million or so unique TCR beta sequences from 190 million or so T cells. Roughly 300 gigabases of sequencing data and tens of millions of unique TCR sequences were included in an early release covering about 700 HLA-typed donors. Among the roughly 400 genotyped donors, more than 70% belonged to the genetic ancestry cluster associated with self-reported Caucasian donors. The study was designed to test whether signatures of past pathogen exposure could be identified by cataloging public T cell receptors. Using immunosequencing, the study profiled T cell repertoires from around 680 subjects and related those repertoires to cytomegalovirus serostatus. Along with the approximately 600-subject first cohort, a separate validation cohort of over a hundred different subjects was used. The study combined high-throughput TCR immunosequencing, statistical association of individual TCRs with disease status, and machine learning to predict cytomegalovirus infection status. A later analysis re-analyzed previously published TCR beta repertoires from roughly 600 donors and added high-resolution HLA genotyping to study TCR occurrence patterns. Rather than using new phenotypic data, the later analysis identified candidate immune exposures from TCR beta sequences and from how often those sequences occurred across donors. To decide whether each TCR beta V gene segment behaved as functional or pseudogenic, an earlier analysis of over 500 of the donors relied on high-throughput TCR beta sequencing. Alongside the repertoire data, information on donor age, sex, ethnicity and CMV serostatus was compiled. Genome-wide SNP genotypes for about 60% of the roughly 670 donors were used in a later genetic analysis, which treated that subset as a discovery cohort. Every repertoire in the discovery cohort had been generated on one and the same sequencing platform. HLA typing covered class I and class II loci at four-digit resolution. Typing coverage varied by locus: 629-630 donors for A, B, C, DRB1 and DQB1; 500 to 550 for DQA1; some 610 for DPA1; around 450 for DPB1. A few DR-DQ haplotypes were handled as single units for association and clustering because linkage in the cohort was strong. Among around 400 genotyped donors of the cohort, an average of approximately 200,000 unique TCR beta nucleotide sequences was sequenced per donor, of which 15% to 20% were non-productive. Overall results and qualifications from the work: Only TCR beta chains were sequenced in this cohort, and the absence of alpha or paired-chain data limited detectable features. In both the original and validation cohorts, the classifier was reported to diagnose cytomegalovirus status with high specificity and sensitivity. Roughly 17 rarely observed V segments, including chromosome 9 orphons, were excluded from the earlier analysis of almost 600 of the donors because counts were too low. A later analysis associated some 17,000 TCR beta sequences with specific HLA alleles at a false discovery rate of 0.05. A few of the identified cytomegalovirus-associated TCR beta chains were confirmed in vitro to be specific for cytomegalovirus antigens. In a later genetic analysis, fewer N-insertions in productive TCRs were reported among donors in an Asian-associated ancestry cluster than the roughly 700-donor mean. In a later analysis, HLA-associated TCR beta chains showed more clonal expansion and lower generation probabilities than non-associated chains that were equally common. Most TCR sequences were seen in very few donors, while some public TCRs were found in many individuals. Linkage disequilibrium might explain the correlated functional status among segregating V segments, but an unknown experimental factor could not be ruled out. The study gave a list of around 170 TCR beta chains associated with cytomegalovirus. When HLA alleles, especially DR and DQ, strongly co-occurred, TCR associations were difficult to assign to individual alleles. A later analysis found that most CMV-associated TCR beta chains appeared HLA-restricted, with HLA associations seemingly driven largely by CMV exposure. CMV serostatus was the only immune exposure information available for the cohort. A further reported finding was that TCR beta sequences accurately predicted the HLA-A and HLA-B alleles for most subjects in the first cohort. In an earlier analysis of more than 450 of the donors, most TCR beta V segments were observed in productive rearrangements about 90% or about 30% of the time, broadly matching IMGT annotations. Because some donors lacked HLA typing at each locus, the association tests relied only on the typed subset. The authors suggested that the approach could potentially be generalized to other disease states and immunological phenotypes. The presence/absence analyses assumed that sequencing depth was roughly uniform across donors, and that assumption may not be true. According to a later analysis, TCR association rates differed among HLA loci, with DRB1 alleles showing the most associated TCRs and HLA-C alleles showing the fewest. Several of the top co-occurrence clusters appeared to be linked to parvovirus B19, influenza, CMV and Epstein-Barr virus, according to a later analysis. A cluster of highly shared sequence variants was judged likely to represent a technical artifact of the sequencing pipeline. An association between a missense DCLRE1C variant and V-gene and J-gene trimming of TCR beta chains was found in a later genetic analysis and replicated in an independent cohort.

The method was the immunoSEQ multiplex PCR assay. For the multiplex PCR, a mixture combining 60 forward primers for TCR Vbeta segments and 13 reverse primers for TCR Jbeta segments was used. Amplification of the CDR3 region of rearranged TCR beta genes was performed with a multiplex PCR assay on genomic DNA. Amplified TCR beta libraries were sequenced as 87-base-pair reads on the Illumina HiSeq System. On the study's bioinformatics: In a later analysis, 77 million or so unique TCR beta chains were counted across the 666 repertoires, and some 10 million of these chains were shared by at least two donors. To remove PCR and sequencing errors, raw reads were error-corrected and collapsed into unique sequences using a nearest-neighbor algorithm that merged closely related sequences. Alignment of CDR3 sequences to IMGT reference sequences was used to assign V, D and J gene segments. Each retained sequence needed at least a six-nucleotide match to both a V gene segment and a J gene segment. Rearrangements were called productive when the CDR3 lacked stop codons and stayed in frame with V and J; all others were non-productive. CDR3 was defined by IMGT convention, running from the second conserved V-encoded cysteine to the conserved J-encoded phenylalanine. Sequences without an unambiguous match to a single V gene segment were excluded from the earlier analysis of 450 to 750 of the donors. In an earlier analysis of some 590 of the donors, a V segment was called functional when productive rearrangements were above 56.7%, and segregating when the standard deviation between donors exceeded 5%. A statistical classification framework was built for diagnosing cytomegalovirus status from the catalog of TCR beta chain sequences. In a later analysis, TCR nucleotide sequences were compared against IMGT/GENE-DB human TR gene sequences so that V and J genes could be assigned. A later analysis assigned CDR3 sequences and most-parsimonious VDJ recombination scenarios with the TCRdist pipeline. A later analysis defined each TCR beta chain by its CDR3 amino acid sequence plus V-gene family, and excluded reads lacking a unique V-gene family. A later analysis removed roughly 590 highly shared, low-generation-probability nucleotide sequences to deal with suspected cross-contamination and a sequencing artifact. A later analysis calculated a clonal expansion index for each public chain from normalized within-repertoire ranks of inferred template counts. Generation probabilities in a later analysis came from a VDJ recombination model fitted to out-of-frame rearrangements, and those results were checked against IGoR. A later analysis scored TCR-TCR, TCR-HLA and TCR-CMV co-occurrence with hypergeometric tests, applying a repertoire-size bias correction to TCR pairs. In a later analysis, false discovery rates were estimated by permuting HLA or CMV assignments 20 times. A later analysis grouped co-occurring TCRs with DBSCAN, adding TCRdist sequence similarity when clustering within HLA-allele-positive subsets. For co-occurrence clustering, repertoires with fewer than 30,000 or more than 120,000 public chains were excluded, along with four to six repertoires with anomalous nucleotide sharing. The table was pulled from immuneACCESS by TCRdb, which kept in-frame rearrangements only. Such tables lose some clones; where checked, under half of the loss comes from unresolved V genes, and the rest has no known cause. V, J and clone size are taken as reported in that table, and D and trimming were inferred from the DNA itself. For this sample there are about 120,000 clones; over 70% appear just once. The ten largest clones take up around 4% of the sample.

The specimen sequenced was PBMCs. The receptor was isolated from a man aged 40-55 years in good health and CMV-seropositive.

The CDR3 corresponds to CASSRQGATSNYGYTF. The DNA is as follows: TGTGCCAGCAGTCGTCAGGGGGCAACTAGTAACTATGGCTACACCTTC. The rearranged chain carries TRBV9 and TRBJ1-2; 8 nucleotides in the junction match TRBD1. Taken from cysteine to phenylalanine, the CDR3 has 16 residues. This entry keeps only the CDR3 DNA: 48 bases, framed from base 1. CDR1 and CDR2, per the germline V gene, are SGDLS and YYNGEE. V loses 5 bases at its end and J loses 1 base; junction bases beyond the gene matches: 10.